The 20 T cell receptor beta chains given below trace back to one sample, sequenced in a study of technical replicates of blood from several donors (dated by TCRdb to between 2016 and 2019). Library preparation used the immunoSEQ multiplex PCR assay. This is the immuneACCESS table as TCRdb keeps it, with only in-frame sequences that have V and J called. A part of the clones is gone; compared with another copy, unresolved V genes explain less than half, and the rest is unexplained. Counted in this sample were 70,000 or so clones; over 95% of them appeared once. Roughly 0.2% of the sample lies in the top ten. The material sequenced was T cells isolated from PBMCs. The receptors were gathered from a human donor in good health.

The gene calls are TRBV14 and TRBJ2-7; unclear D gene. Trimming left V 5 bases short and J 6 bases short, with 11 bases between. From germline, CDR1 is SGHDN and CDR2 FVKESK. The CDR3 consists of 12 residues. CDR3 in amino acids: CASSKMLGEQYF. The CDR3 DNA sequence: TGTGCCAGCAGCAAGATGCTAGGCGAGCAGTACTTC.

The chain links TRBV6-5 to TRBJ2-1, with 11 bases fitting TRBD2. Trimming took 4 bases from V and 4 from J; bases not matched to a gene: 3. CDR1 and CDR2 (germline): MNHEY, SVGAGI. The CDR3 runs 15 residues. This chain's CDR3 is CASSSSGRSYNEQFF. In DNA form, the CDR3 reads TGTGCCAGCAGTTCTAGCGGGAGGAGTTACAATGAGCAGTTCTTC.

V gene TRBV28 combines with J gene TRBJ1-2; TRBD1 agrees at 9 bases. Germline values: CDR1 MDHEN, CDR2 SYDVKM. The CDR3 runs 17 residues. Germline trimming cut 4 bases from V and 5 bases from J; bases unmatched to any gene: 14. Here the CDR3 DNA reads TGTGCCAGCAGTTCCCCCAAAGGGACAGGGAATCGATATGGCTACACCTTC. Translated, it gives CASSSPKGTGNRYGYTF.

The chain is built from TRBV7-2 and TRBJ2-2, with a possible D match to TRBD1 (5 bases). Trimming removed 3 bases at V and 4 bases at J, with 12 bases between. This CDR3 region has 15 residues. CDR1 SGHTA and CDR2 FQGNSA come from the germline V gene. The CDR3 DNA sequence: TGTGCCAGCAGCTTGGGGCGGCCTGGCACCGGGGAGCTGTTTTTT. Its translation is CASSLGRPGTGELFF.

The rearrangement joins TRBV28 to TRBJ2-7; 9 bases align to TRBD2. The length of the CDR3 is 14 residues. V dropped 3 bases and J dropped 2; count of bases not matched to a gene: 2. Germline values: CDR1 MDHEN, CDR2 SYDVKM. CDR3 residues: CASSFSSGTYEQYF. DNA of the CDR3: TGTGCCAGCAGTTTTTCTAGCGGGACCTACGAGCAGTACTTC. The full variable domain, in which reference TRBV28 and TRBJ2-7 provide the parts outside the CDR3, is DVKVTQSSRYLVKRTGEKVFLECVQDMDHENMFWYRQDPGLGLRLIYFSYDVKMKEKGDIPEGYSVSREKKERFSLILESASTNQTSMYLCASSFSSGTYEQYFGPGTRLTVT.

V and J are TRBV6-4 and TRBJ2-2; 7 bases line up with TRBD2. This CDR3 region has 13 residues. Trimming at V came to 4 bases and at J to 4 bases, leaving 0 bases not matched to a gene. Germline-derived CDR1 and CDR2 are MRHNA and SNTAGT. The CDR3 coding sequence is TGTGCCAGCAGTGGGACTAGCACCGGGGAGCTGTTTTTT. Protein sequence: CASSGTSTGELFF.

The chain has TRBV18 and TRBJ1-2; tentatively, D is TRBD1 (6 bases). V was shortened by 2 bases and J by 6 bases, with 10 bases between the two germline ends. There are 13 residues in the CDR3. The V gene's germline CDR1 is KGHSH and CDR2 LQKENI. CDR3 protein: CASSPGGQDGYTF. The CDR3 DNA reads as TGTGCCAGCTCACCAGGGGGCCAGGATGGCTACACCTTC.

This chain joins TRBV9 and TRBJ2-3; 16 nucleotides line up with TRBD2. In germline, CDR1 is SGDLS, CDR2 YYNGEE. V shed 2 bases and J 7 bases; nucleotides not matched to a gene: 4. The CDR3 loop spans 16 amino acids. In DNA form, the CDR3 reads TGTGCCAGCAGCGTGGGGGGACTAGCGGGAGGGCATACGCAGTATTTT. Its protein is CASSVGGLAGGHTQYF.

V usage is TRBV5-1 and J usage is TRBJ1-2; D call uncertain. Germline assignment: CDR1 SGHRS and CDR2 YFSETQ. The CDR3 extends over 14 amino acids. The ends were cut back, 0 bases at V and 0 bases at J, with 6 bases in the middle. CDR3 DNA sequence: TGCGCCAGCAGCTTGGTCAGGCCTAACTATGGCTACACCTTC. Its protein is CASSLVRPNYGYTF.

This chain uses TRBV4-1 with TRBJ1-4, with D tentatively TRBD1 (5 bases). CDR3 size: 15 residues. Per germline, CDR1 MGHRA and CDR2 YSYEKL. The germline V and J ends were trimmed by 2 bases and 6 bases, with 13 bases remaining between them. In DNA form, the CDR3 reads TGCGCCAGCAGCCAACCGGGGTGGGGGGATGAAAAACTGTTTTTT. It yields the protein CASSQPGWGDEKLFF.

The chain is built from TRBV9 and TRBJ2-7; TRBD1 matches at 7 bases. Trimming took 0 bases from V and 4 from J; bases not matched to a gene: 4. Germline-derived CDR1 and CDR2 are SGDLS and YYNGEE. The CDR3 is 14 amino acids. This CDR3 is CASSVEGGKYEQYF. In nucleotides, the CDR3 is TGTGCCAGCAGCGTAGAAGGGGGCAAATACGAGCAGTACTTC. Filled out from reference TRBV9 and TRBJ2-7, the complete variable domain reads DSGVTQTPKHLITATGQRVTLRCSPRSGDLSVYWYQQSLDQGLQFLIQYYNGEERAKGNILERFSAQQFPDLHSELNLSSLELGDSALYFCASSVEGGKYEQYFGPGTRLTVT.

The rearrangement links TRBV28 to TRBJ1-5; D uncertain. CDR1 is MDHEN and CDR2 is SYDVKM in the germline V gene. This CDR3 is 15 amino acids long. The V and J ends lost 6 bases and 0 bases respectively, with 12 bases between them. For the CDR3, the DNA is TGTGCCAGCAGCCAGATACCTTATAGCAATCAGCCCCAGCATTTT. Residues: CASSQIPYSNQPQHF.

The chain couples TRBV6-1 to TRBJ1-4, with 7 nucleotides matching TRBD1. Germline CDR1 is MNHNS and CDR2 is SASEGT. This CDR3 is 15 amino acids long. The junction had 10 bases not matched to a gene; V was cut back by 8 bases and J by 4 bases. The CDR3 DNA sequence: TGTGCCAGCGCCGCCATGACAGGGAGTAATGAAAAACTGTTTTTT. Translating gives CASAAMTGSNEKLFF.

The rearrangement joins TRBV19 to TRBJ1-1, with a tentative D call TRBD1 (5 bases). V lost 5 bases, J lost 1 base, and 14 bases lay in between. The germline V gene has CDR1 LNHDA and CDR2 SQIVND (reference sequence). This CDR3 has 15 amino acids. CDR3 DNA sequence: TGTGCCAGTAGTCGCCCAGGGCGTCGGAACACTGAAGCTTTCTTT. It codes for CASSRPGRRNTEAFF.

The chain links TRBV7-2 to TRBJ2-7; TRBD2 agrees at 11 bases. Germline V gives CDR1 SGHTA, CDR2 FQGNSA. The junction had 5 bases not matched to a gene; V was cut back by 5 bases and J by 2 bases. The CDR3 has 15 amino acids. The CDR3 region has the DNA TGTGCCAGCAGCCCGGGACTAGCGGAAACCTACGAGCAGTACTTC. This sequence encodes CASSPGLAETYEQYF.

The rearrangement uses TRBV30 and TRBJ1-1, with D hard to call. CDR3 size: 11 residues. CDR1 is GTSNPN and CDR2 is SVGIG in the germline V gene (reference sequence). Trimming left V 5 bases short and J 7 bases short, with 11 bases between. Written as DNA, the CDR3 is TGTGCCTGGGAAAACCTACTTGAAGCTTTCTTT. Translated: CAWENLLEAFF.

The rearrangement links TRBV9 to TRBJ2-7, with D possibly TRBD2 on 5 matching bases. V dropped 3 bases and J dropped 1 base, with 8 bases sitting between them. Per germline, CDR1 SGDLS and CDR2 YYNGEE. The CDR3 sequence is 13 residues long. The CDR3 DNA sequence: TGTGCCAGCAGCGGCGGGTCTTCCTACGAGCAGTACTTC. Translation: CASSGGSSYEQYF.

This sequence joins TRBV6-5 and TRBJ1-3; possibly TRBD1 for D (5 bases). Trimming took off 6 bases at V and 0 bases at J, with 12 bases between the two ends. CDR1 MNHEY and CDR2 SVGAGI come from the germline V gene. The CDR3 contains 15 residues. Here the CDR3 DNA reads TGTGCCAGCAGATGGACATTACACTCTGGAAACACCATATATTTT. Encoded protein: CASRWTLHSGNTIYF.

The V and J genes are TRBV28 and TRBJ2-3; D unresolved. Trimming stripped 3 bases from V and 7 bases from J, with 11 bases between. CDR3 length equals 13 residues. Germline V lookup: CDR1 MDHEN, CDR2 SYDVKM. The CDR3 loop reads CASSLSHAHTQYF. CDR3 DNA sequence: TGTGCCAGCAGTTTGAGTCATGCACATACGCAGTATTTT.

The chain uses TRBV11-2 and TRBJ2-7; D is ambiguous. Germline V lookup: CDR1 SGHAT, CDR2 FQNNGV. The CDR3 consists of 14 residues. The ends were cut back, 3 bases at V and 3 bases at J, with 12 bases in the middle. CDR3 in amino acids: CASSFQEFNYEQYF. The CDR3 nucleotides read TGTGCCAGCAGCTTTCAGGAATTTAACTACGAGCAGTACTTC.